The rows below give T cell receptor beta chains drawn from one sample of a study of a mutant IDH1 vaccine in newly diagnosed glioma. Sequencing was performed with immunoSEQ multiplex PCR; in TCRdb, only in-frame clones are kept and a portion is missing. Here the sample spans fewer than 90,000 clones, approximately 84% being singletons. The antigens of these receptors remain unknown. Specimen: PBMCs, collected from a glioma patient whose treatment included an IDH1 peptide vaccine. The receptors come from a man aged 18 to 35 with glioma. Each CDR3 is given with its conserved first and last residue. D genes are given only for firm matches.

CDR3 | D | J | V
CASSLVSGGGDTQYF | TRBD2 | TRBJ2-3 | TRBV7-4
CSVRTSGTQRNEQFF | TRBD2 | TRBJ2-1 | TRBV29-1
CASSGLGGIRSYEQYF | - | TRBJ2-7 | TRBV19
CASSYLLGANFEAFF | - | TRBJ1-1 | TRBV6-5
CASSYAYRGAGNTIYF | TRBD1 | TRBJ1-3 | TRBV6-5
CAWIGRGVSNQPQHF | - | TRBJ1-5 | TRBV30
CAWNPDRVNTEAFF | TRBD1 | TRBJ1-1 | TRBV30
CATSRQPYGYTF | - | TRBJ1-2 | TRBV28
CASFPRIGAGELFF | - | TRBJ2-2 | TRBV5-1
CASSSSLSLGVNTEAFF | - | TRBJ1-1 | TRBV5-4
CASSELIQGFEYGYTF | TRBD1 | TRBJ1-2 | TRBV6-1
CASSLALDRGGMSGNQPQHF | TRBD1 | TRBJ1-5 | TRBV7-2
CASSQDLTGLIDTQYF | - | TRBJ2-3 | TRBV4-3
CASSSRMTQQYF | - | TRBJ2-7 | TRBV7-2
CASSDGSSSNYGYTF | - | TRBJ1-2 | TRBV7-9
CASSLRVATDTQYF | - | TRBJ2-3 | TRBV28
CAWSVTGSNTIYF | - | TRBJ1-3 | TRBV30
CASSFSQGDRGNTEAFF | TRBD1 | TRBJ1-1 | TRBV11-2
CASSLNFGETQYF | - | TRBJ2-5 | TRBV7-2
CASSYGAGPTYEQYF | - | TRBJ2-7 | TRBV6-5
CSVEAGVSEQYF | TRBD2 | TRBJ2-7 | TRBV29-1
CASSAHYEQYF | - | TRBJ2-7 | TRBV7-2
CASSLIGETEAFF | - | TRBJ1-1 | TRBV7-9
CASRPNGNYGYTF | - | TRBJ1-2 | TRBV28
CASSQGVVPRGEGTEAFF | - | TRBJ1-1 | TRBV4-1
CASSLWEQGYEQYF | - | TRBJ2-7 | TRBV7-8
CASSLRAANEKLFF | - | TRBJ1-4 | TRBV7-9
CASSVHPSGNTDTQYF | TRBD2 | TRBJ2-3 | TRBV9
CASKRDRNTGELFF | - | TRBJ2-2 | TRBV2
CASSSIGSPTEAFF | - | TRBJ1-1 | TRBV7-3
CASSRFSREKLFF | - | TRBJ1-4 | TRBV19
CASSPQGTGAKEQYF | TRBD1 | TRBJ2-7 | TRBV5-4
CASSTGQGLYEQYF | TRBD1 | TRBJ2-7 | TRBV7-2
CAWSDIRSGNTIYF | - | TRBJ1-3 | TRBV30
CAWRGRTEAFF | - | TRBJ1-1 | TRBV30
CASSQESRVPGPLHF | - | TRBJ1-6 | TRBV4-3
CASSLGRGTGEQYF | - | TRBJ2-7 | TRBV7-9
CASSVASGRGTGELFF | TRBD2 | TRBJ2-2 | TRBV9
CASSSPASGVRNEQFF | - | TRBJ2-1 | TRBV28
CASSLIIHEQYF | - | TRBJ2-7 | TRBV5-6
CASSQDIGQGADTQYF | TRBD1 | TRBJ2-3 | TRBV4-2
CASSPGGDRGNTEAFF | TRBD1 | TRBJ1-1 | TRBV7-3